The 8 T cell receptor beta chains below were found in one sample sequenced in a study of blood T cells in healthy people across ages. A sample-barcoded 5' primer and a J-beta primer mix were used in a second PCR of roughly 7 to 11 cycles. MiXCR was run by TCRdb on the 5' RACE reads, yielding one entry per CDR3 protein. This sample yields roughly 1,700,000 distinct CDR3 sequences, of which roughly 30% are seen a single time; 7.7% belongs to the top ten. Sequencing was carried out using blood. The receptors derive from a woman in her twenties or thirties in good health.

The gene calls are TRBV10-1 and TRBJ2-3; a weak D match, TRBD1 (6 bases). The V gene lost 0 bases and the J gene lost 1 base, with 11 bases spanning the gap. The CDR3 loop spans 16 amino acids. Looked up from germline, CDR1 is WNHNN and CDR2 is SYGVQD (reference sequence). CDR3 in amino acids: CASSESTGRRTDTQYF. The CDR3 DNA sequence: TGCGCCAGCAGTGAGTCGACAGGCCGCCGCACAGATACGCAGTATTTT.

This clonotype was recorded a few times. The chain is built from TRBV12-3 or TRBV12-4 and TRBJ2-6; 11 bases are a match to TRBD2. The CDR3 is 18 amino acids. Trimming took 5 bases from V and 0 from J; bases not matched to a gene: 6. The CDR3 DNA sequence: TGTGCCAGCAGTAGACTAGCGGGGTCCCACTCTGGGGCCAACGTCCTGACTTTC. This encodes CASSRLAGSHSGANVLTF.

This clonotype has more than one count but fewer than ten. The chain links TRBV28 to TRBJ1-2, with 8 bases fitting TRBD1. The CDR3 loop spans 17 amino acids. V trimming: 5 bases; J trimming: 7 bases; junction bases outside the gene matches: 18. Germline CDR1 is MDHEN and CDR2 is SYDVKM. CDR3 in amino acids: CASSPPERGQGRGGYTF. The CDR3 DNA sequence: TGTGCCAGCAGTCCCCCAGAGCGCGGACAGGGAAGGGGTGGCTACACCTTC.

This chain connects TRBV5-1 to TRBJ2-1; 10 positions agree with TRBD1. J was trimmed by 7 bases and V by 7 bases; bases with no gene match: 8. Germline V gene lookup returns CDR1 SGHRS and CDR2 YFSETQ. The CDR3 extends over 14 amino acids. The CDR3 spells CASAPGTGDNEQFF. The CDR3 DNA is TGCGCCAGCGCCCCCGGGACAGGGGATAATGAGCAGTTCTTC. The full variable domain, in which reference TRBV5-1 and TRBJ2-1 provide the parts outside the CDR3, is KAGVTQTPRYLIKTRGQQVTLSCSPISGHRSVSWYQQTPGQGLQFLFEYFSETQRNKGNFPGRFSGRQFSNSRSEMNVSTLELGDSALYLCASAPGTGDNEQFFGPGTRLTVL.

This clonotype was recorded a few times. A much larger clone lies a single base off, so this may be a read error. The rearrangement uses TRBV7-6 and TRBJ2-7; D remains unclear. Trimming took 8 bases from V and 8 from J, leaving 19 bases between them. The CDR3 runs 13 residues. Germline assignment: CDR1 SGHVS and CDR2 FNYEAQ. CDR3 amino acids: CASGSRTSPKQYF. The CDR3 region has the DNA TGTGCCAGCGGTTCGAGGACGAGCCCCAAGCAGTACTTC.

V and J are TRBV20-1 and TRBJ2-5; 10 nucleotides line up with TRBD1. The CDR3 loop spans 12 amino acids. From germline, CDR1 is DFQATT and CDR2 SNEGSKA (reference sequence). CDR3 bases: TGCAGCCTAGGACAGGGGGGGGAGACCCAGTACTTC. As protein: CSLGQGGETQYF.

V usage is TRBV15 and J usage is TRBJ2-7; the match to TRBD2 covers 8 bases. The ends lost 1 base at V and 1 base at J; junction bases unmatched: 3. CDR1 is LNHNV and CDR2 is YYDKDF in the germline V gene (reference sequence). The CDR3 contains 15 residues. Written as DNA, the CDR3 is TGTGCCACCAGCAGAGTGAGCGGGAGATCCTACGAGCAGTACTTC. Translating gives CATSRVSGRSYEQYF.

J is TRBJ1-1 and V is TRBV20-1, with no clear D. The V and J ends lost 2 bases and 0 bases respectively, with 7 bases between them. This CDR3 contains 13 residues. Germline V gene sequence: CDR1 DFQATT, CDR2 SNEGSKA (reference sequence). CDR3 sequence: CSARQHLNTEAFF. Here the CDR3 DNA reads TGCAGTGCTAGACAACATTTGAACACTGAAGCTTTCTTT.